Given below is one T cell receptor (beta chain) in context. The target antigen is unknown. The sample is drawn from a study of CD8 T cells in Susac syndrome. Study outcomes and limitations: A relatively small number of individuals underwent TCR sequencing and HLA analysis.

RNA, at roughly 0.5 to 1 ug, was reverse transcribed with random hexamers. The authors amplified TCR beta CDR3 across 54 Vbeta and 13 Jbeta using immunoSEQ multiplex PCR. TCRdb reprocessed the immunoSEQ multiplex PCR reads via MiXCR and lists one record per CDR3 protein. The sample records roughly 120,000 distinct CDR3 sequences, 85% to 95% being singletons. The patients who served as multiple sclerosis controls were treatment-naive and had stable or active relapsing-remitting disease that fulfilled the revised McDonald criteria. The TEMRA cells underwent FACS enrichment, while the CD8+ and CD4+ T cells underwent negative isolation. This CDR3 region has 13 residues. J was trimmed by 6 bases and V by 5 bases; bases with no gene match: 2. Germline V gene lookup returns CDR1 SGHNT and CDR2 YYREEE (reference sequence).

The specimen was CD4+ T cells from PBMCs. The sequence was collected from a human donor with multiple sclerosis. The chain carries TRBV5-4 and TRBJ2-7, with 13 bases fitting TRBD2. This chain's CDR3 is CASRGLAGTEQYF. CDR3 coding DNA: TGTGCCAGCAGGGGACTAGCGGGGACCGAGCAGTACTTC.